Following are 11 T cell receptor beta chains from one sample sequenced in a study of monozygotic twins with inflammatory bowel disease. TCRdb reanalyzed the 5' RACE reads, giving one entry per CDR3 protein sequence and no DNA. The table lists some 160,000 distinct CDR3 sequences. Specimen: blood. The receptors stem from a human donor with ulcerative colitis or Crohn's disease, or a healthy co-twin of an affected twin (not recorded which).

The CDR3 is CAWRPTRTGELFF. This chain joins TRBV30 and TRBJ2-2. CDR1 is GTSNPN, CDR2 SVGIG, per germline (reference sequence). This CDR3 comprises 13 residues. Full variable domain (remainder filled in from reference TRBV30 and TRBJ2-2): SQTIHQWPATLVQPVGSPLSLECTVEGTSNPNLYWYRQAAGRGLQLLFYSVGIGQISSEVPQNLSASRPQDRQFILSSKKLLLSDSGFYLCAWRPTRTGELFFGEGSRLTVL.

This CDR3 is CSATDRVETQYF. The genes are TRBV20-1 and TRBJ2-5; there is no DNA to check the TCRdb D call of TRBD1. Germline V lookup: CDR1 DFQATT, CDR2 SNEGSKA (reference sequence). CDR3 length: 12 residues.

The rearrangement joins TRBV20-1 to TRBJ2-5; TCRdb calls TRBD1, which cannot be checked without DNA. The CDR3 is 15 amino acids. The germline CDR1 and CDR2 sequences are DFQATT and SNEGSKA (reference sequence). CDR3 in amino acids: CSARDYRDPQETQYF.

The chain uses TRBV19 and TRBJ1-2; TCRdb lists TRBD1, though no DNA is available to test this call. This CDR3 has 12 amino acids. Germline CDR1 and CDR2: LNHDA and SQIVND (reference sequence). The CDR3 loop is CASEDRVYGYTF. Full variable domain (remainder filled in from reference TRBV19 and TRBJ1-2): DGGITQSPKYLFRKEGQNVTLSCEQNLNHDAMYWYRQDPGQGLRLIYYSQIVNDFQKGDIAEGYSVSREKKESFPLTVTSAQKNPTAFYLCASEDRVYGYTFGSGTRLTVV.

The chain is built from TRBV5-4 and TRBJ2-2; TCRdb's D gene call, TRBD1, goes unchecked for lack of DNA. This CDR3 spans 13 amino acids. Per germline, CDR1 SGHNT and CDR2 YYREEE (reference sequence). The CDR3 region is CASQGRNTGELFF.

This chain connects TRBV6-6 to TRBJ1-5. The CDR3 is made up of 14 amino acids. CDR1 is MNHNY, CDR2 SVGAGI, per germline (reference sequence). CDR3 amino acids: CASSYQAPNQPQHF.

The chain combines TRBV7-6 with TRBJ2-5; as DNA is missing, the TRBD1 call by TCRdb cannot be tested. Germline values: CDR1 SGHVS, CDR2 FNYEAQ. The CDR3 consists of 16 residues. CDR3 in amino acids: CASSPQDSLTQETQYF. The whole variable domain, filled in from reference TRBV7-6 and TRBJ2-5, reads GAGVSQSPRYKVTKRGQDVALRCDPISGHVSLYWYRQALGQGPEFLTYFNYEAQQDKSGLPNDRFSAERPEGSISTLTIQRTEQRDSAMYRCASSPQDSLTQETQYFGPGTRLLVL.

This chain joins TRBV10-2 and TRBJ2-1; TCRdb lists TRBD2, though no DNA is available to test this call. Germline lookup yields CDR1 WSHSY and CDR2 SAAADI. CDR3 length: 14 amino acids. CDR3 residues: CASSSGGGHNEQFF.

The CDR3: CASSQERQSVGNSPLHF. The chain uses TRBV14 and TRBJ1-6. CDR1 is SGHDN and CDR2 is FVKESK in the germline V gene. The length of the CDR3 is 17 residues.

The V call is TRBV30, the J call TRBJ1-1; no DNA is available, so the TRBD1 call from TCRdb remains unchecked. The germline V gene has CDR1 GTSNPN and CDR2 SVGIG (reference sequence). This CDR3 region has 14 residues. The CDR3 loop is CAWMGGRGNTEAFF.

J is TRBJ2-2 and V is TRBV7-2. The CDR3 has 14 residues. CDR1 and CDR2 (germline): SGHTA, FQGNSA. The CDR3 sequence: CASSQFANTGELFF.